The 17 T cell receptor beta chains below were found in one sample sequenced in a study of blood T cell repertoires in COVID-19. The method was immunoSEQ multiplex PCR; TCRdb's version includes in-frame clones alone and lacks a portion of them. The sample holds approximately 150,000 clones; just over 85% are singletons and the top ten take roughly 8%. Sequencing input: peripheral blood. All receptors come from an older woman with acute or convalescent COVID-19.

The chain employs TRBV5-1 and TRBJ2-3; 7 positions agree with TRBD2. J gave up 0 bases and V 0 bases, and 4 bases lay outside the gene matches. The CDR3 is 16 residues long. Germline CDR1 is SGHRS and CDR2 is YFSETQ. CDR3 loop: CASSLAAGVSTDTQYF. DNA of the CDR3: TGCGCCAGCAGCTTGGCCGCGGGGGTGAGCACAGATACGCAGTATTTT.

The chain links TRBV5-1 to TRBJ2-4; tentatively, D is TRBD1 (6 bases). The CDR3 covers 18 residues. With 3 bases removed from V and 0 bases from J, the gap between germline ends came to 19 bases. Germline V gene lookup returns CDR1 SGHRS and CDR2 YFSETQ. CDR3 DNA: TGCGCCAGCAGCTGGATAACAGGGAGCCAACTAGCCAAAAACATTCAGTACTTC. This codes for CASSWITGSQLAKNIQYF.

CDR3 in DNA: TGTGCCAGCAGCGTAGGGACTAGCGGGGGGGCGGCCCAGTACTTC. This translates into CASSVGTSGGAAQYF. The chain combines TRBV9 with TRBJ2-5; 15 nucleotides agree with TRBD2. Germline values: CDR1 SGDLS, CDR2 YYNGEE. The CDR3 is 15 residues long. The ends lost 0 bases at V and 9 bases at J; junction bases unmatched: 3.

This clone was seen a single time. V is TRBV6-4 and J is TRBJ2-1; D gene unclear. In germline, CDR1 is MRHNA, CDR2 SNTAGT. The V end was cut by 3 bases, the J end by 4 bases, with 7 bases between. The CDR3 is made up of 13 amino acids. The CDR3 DNA reads TGTGCCAGCAGTGATGAGCTTTACAATGAGCAGTTCTTC. Translated, it gives CASSDELYNEQFF.

This sequence joins TRBV25-1 and TRBJ2-7; 9 positions agree with TRBD2. Trimming cost V 4 bases and J 1 base; bases outside gene matches: 8. The germline V gene has CDR1 MGHDK and CDR2 SYGVNS. CDR3 length: 16 residues. CDR3 protein: CASSVTGLASSYEQYF. The CDR3 DNA reads TGTGCCAGCAGTGTTACTGGACTAGCGAGTTCCTACGAGCAGTACTTC.

The CDR3 coding sequence is TGTGCCAGCCACACAGGGAGTCAGCCCCAGCATTTT. It specifies CASHTGSQPQHF. The chain links TRBV6-5 to TRBJ1-5; a weak D match, TRBD1 (6 bases). This CDR3 spans 12 amino acids. V was cut by 8 bases and J by 6 bases, with 11 bases left in between. Germline CDR1 MNHEY, CDR2 SVGAGI.

Many counts were recorded for this clone. The rearrangement uses TRBV29-1 and TRBJ2-3; 7 bases map to TRBD1. The CDR3 covers 12 residues. Germline lookup yields CDR1 SQVTM and CDR2 ANQGSEA. With 3 bases clipped from V and 12 bases from J, the junction kept 9 bases outside the gene matches. CDR3 loop: CSVDAAQGLQYF. The CDR3 DNA is TGCAGCGTTGACGCGGCACAGGGGTTACAGTATTTT.

The chain uses TRBV7-2 and TRBJ2-7; the D gene is possibly TRBD1 (6 bases). The V and J ends lost 4 bases and 3 bases respectively, with 13 bases between them. CDR3 size: 14 residues. Germline V gives CDR1 SGHTA, CDR2 FQGNSA. CDR3 sequence: CASSYQGGRYEQYF. The CDR3 bases are TGTGCCAGCAGCTATCAAGGGGGTCGCTACGAGCAGTACTTC.

This clone was observed a few times. The V gene is TRBV6-5, the J gene TRBJ2-1; the D gene is possibly TRBD2 (5 bases). CDR1 and CDR2 (germline): MNHEY, SVGAGI. CDR3 size: 14 residues. Trimming pared 2 bases from V and 0 bases from J, leaving 5 bases between. The DNA of the CDR3 is TGTGCCAGCAGTTACGGGAGCTCCTACAATGAGCAGTTCTTC. Protein product: CASSYGSSYNEQFF.

The rearrangement joins TRBV19 to TRBJ1-5, with D possibly TRBD1 on 5 matching bases. The V gene's germline CDR1 is LNHDA and CDR2 SQIVND (reference sequence). V was cut by 7 bases and J by 4 bases, with 17 bases left in between. The CDR3 is 15 amino acids. The CDR3 is CASTEKGPWNQPQHF. CDR3 bases: TGTGCCAGTACTGAGAAGGGGCCGTGGAATCAGCCCCAGCATTTT. Full variable domain (missing parts from reference TRBV19 and TRBJ1-5): DGGITQSPKYLFRKEGQNVTLSCEQNLNHDAMYWYRQDPGQGLRLIYYSQIVNDFQKGDIAEGYSVSREKKESFPLTVTSAQKNPTAFYLCASTEKGPWNQPQHFGDGTRLSIL.

Regarding this clone: Additional DNA sequences in this sample encode the identical CDR3. V usage is TRBV12-3 or TRBV12-4 and J usage is TRBJ1-2; D ambiguous. There are 13 residues in the CDR3. V was cut by 1 base and J by 4 bases, with 7 bases left in between. The CDR3 DNA is TGTGCCAGCAGTTTAGGCAGACTCTATGGCTACACCTTC. It yields the protein CASSLGRLYGYTF.

This clone was seen a few times. The rearrangement joins TRBV5-1 to TRBJ2-5, with 9 bases aligning to TRBD2. Trimming took 0 bases from V and 2 from J; bases not matched to a gene: 8. This CDR3 spans 17 amino acids. The V gene's germline CDR1 is SGHRS and CDR2 YFSETQ. CDR3 bases: TGCGCCAGCAGCTTGGCCGTCCGCGGGGGGGTTCAAGAGACCCAGTACTTC. This sequence encodes CASSLAVRGGVQETQYF.

Only one count was recorded for this clone. This sequence joins TRBV2 and TRBJ2-4, with 13 nucleotides matching TRBD2. The junction had 7 bases not matched to a gene; V was cut back by 5 bases and J by 0 bases. Germline CDR1 and CDR2: SNHLY and FYNNEI. This CDR3 spans 18 amino acids. The CDR3 bases are TGTGCCAGCAGTCCACTAGCGGGGGGGCCGCTAGCCAAAAACATTCAGTACTTC. It encodes CASSPLAGGPLAKNIQYF.

This clone was counted once. Different DNA sequences within this sample yield the same CDR3. The chain uses TRBV5-1 and TRBJ2-1, with 9 bases matching TRBD2. J was trimmed by 5 bases and V by 0 bases; bases with no gene match: 3. The V gene's germline CDR1 is SGHRS and CDR2 YFSETQ. The CDR3 contains 15 residues. The CDR3 region has the DNA TGCGCCAGCAGCTTGGGGCTAGCGGGGCACAATGAGCAGTTCTTC. As protein: CASSLGLAGHNEQFF. Supplemented by reference TRBV5-1 and TRBJ2-1, the full variable domain reads KAGVTQTPRYLIKTRGQQVTLSCSPISGHRSVSWYQQTPGQGLQFLFEYFSETQRNKGNFPGRFSGRQFSNSRSEMNVSTLELGDSALYLCASSLGLAGHNEQFFGPGTRLTVL.

This chain joins TRBV19 and TRBJ1-4; a possible D gene is TRBD1 (6 bases). The V end lost 5 bases, the J end lost 1 base, and 8 bases lay between the germline ends. This CDR3 comprises 14 residues. Germline CDR1 is LNHDA and CDR2 is SQIVND (reference sequence). Written as DNA, the CDR3 is TGTGCCAGTAGTCAGACAGGAACTAATGAAAAACTGTTTTTT. This codes for CASSQTGTNEKLFF.

V is TRBV28 and J is TRBJ2-7, with D possibly matching TRBD1 (6 bases). The V gene's germline CDR1 is MDHEN and CDR2 SYDVKM. The CDR3 contains 16 residues. Trimming removed 6 bases at V and 2 bases at J, with 20 bases between. CDR3 sequence: CASSRSGLTGTYEQYF. The CDR3 DNA follows: TGTGCCAGCAGCCGAAGTGGTCTTACAGGGACCTACGAGCAGTACTTC.

This chain joins TRBV28 and TRBJ1-1, with D possibly matching TRBD1 (6 bases). The V gene's germline CDR1 is MDHEN and CDR2 SYDVKM. The CDR3 is made up of 14 amino acids. Trimming cost V 6 bases and J 4 bases, with 15 bases left between them. This CDR3 is CASSHRGGGTEAFF. The CDR3 nucleotides read TGTGCCAGCAGCCATAGGGGAGGGGGCACTGAAGCTTTCTTT.